The text below deals with one TCR beta chain. Losses at the gene ends were 4 bases for V and 2 bases for J; bases not matched to a gene: 9. This CDR3 contains 16 residues. Germline CDR1 is SEHNR and CDR2 is FQNEAQ (reference sequence). Per the original methods: From reference gene primer amplification, estimates of nucleated cell counts were derived. The table came from immunoSEQ multiplex PCR; TCRdb's copy has only in-frame clones and leaves some out. V and J calls plus clone size are reproduced from that table; the DNA served to infer D and trimming. The table includes some 60,000 clones, around four fifths detected once. This specimen comes from a study of blood T cell repertoires in COVID-19. Study-level information: Material from acute and convalescent COVID-19 was sourced from the United States, Italy and Spain. Sample material is recorded as cDNA or gDNA derived from T cells, B-cell-depleted T cells, or PBMCs.

The sample was peripheral blood. This sequence originates from an elderly woman with acute or convalescent COVID-19. This chain links TRBV7-9 with TRBJ2-7; 9 bases map to TRBD2. The CDR3 bases are TGTGCCAGCAGCTCCCTAGGTAGCGGGGGAACCTACGAGCAGTACTTC. Its protein is CASSSLGSGGTYEQYF.